The rows below give T cell receptor beta chains drawn from one sample of a study of blood T cell repertoires in COVID-19. Clones were read by immunoSEQ multiplex PCR, and TCRdb kept only the in-frame ones, dropping some. The repertoire holds about 50,000 clones, with 75% to 85% as singletons. The sequencing sample was made of peripheral blood. The receptors originated from a man aged 35-49 years with acute or convalescent COVID-19. Each CDR3 is given with its conserved first and last residue. The order of the fields is J gene, V gene, clone size, CDR3 length, D gene, CDR3 protein, CDR3 DNA. A D gene is named only where the DNA matches it firmly. Not all rows give a size; the values are once, few, many and, for expanded clones, a class.

>TRBJ2-2|TRBV6-5|.|16|.
CASSYSETGNTGELFF
TGTGCCAGCAGTTACTCGGAGACCGGGAACACCGGGGAGCTGTTTTTT
>TRBJ1-6|TRBV19|.|13|TRBD1
CASSNRGLSPLHF
TGTGCCAGTAGCAACAGGGGGCTCTCACCCCTCCACTTT
>TRBJ1-1|TRBV5-1|.|16|.
CASSLALGLMNTEAFF
TGCGCCAGCAGCTTGGCCTTAGGACTCATGAACACTGAAGCTTTCTTT
>TRBJ1-2|TRBV7-2|.|12|.
CASSPERGRYTF
TGTGCCAGCAGCCCCGAAAGAGGTCGCTACACCTTC
>TRBJ1-1|TRBV6-5|.|14|TRBD1
CASSIKGQGAEAFF
TGTGCCAGCAGCATAAAAGGACAGGGCGCTGAAGCTTTCTTT
>TRBJ1-3|TRBV3-1/TRBV3-2|once|12|.
CASRLRGNTIYF
TGTGCCAGCCGCCTGAGGGGAAACACCATATATTTT
>TRBJ1-2|TRBV5-6|.|15|TRBD1
CASSSLGQGKGGYTF
TGTGCCAGCAGCTCGTTGGGACAGGGGAAAGGTGGCTACACCTTC
>TRBJ1-4|TRBV6-1|.|15|.
CASSERVDYPRKLFF
TGTGCCAGCAGTGAACGCGTGGACTATCCACGGAAACTGTTTTTT
>TRBJ2-7|TRBV6-5|.|14|TRBD2
CASRAGLTSYEQYF
TGTGCCAGCAGAGCGGGGCTAACGTCCTACGAGCAGTACTTC
>TRBJ1-5|TRBV4-1|.|14|.
CASSGSGNNQPQHF
TGCGCCAGCAGTGGGTCAGGGAACAATCAGCCCCAGCATTTT
>TRBJ1-1|TRBV7-9|.|18|TRBD1
CASSSRGQGVAKGAEAFF
TGTGCCAGCAGCTCGCGGGGACAGGGAGTAGCGAAGGGTGCTGAAGCTTTCTTT
>TRBJ2-2|TRBV5-6|.|14|.
CASSLVSPTGELFF
TGTGCCAGCAGCTTGGTTAGCCCAACCGGGGAGCTGTTTTTT
>TRBJ2-7|TRBV3-1/TRBV3-2|.|17|.
CASSQAGLATDSYEQYF
TGTGCCAGCAGCCAAGCTGGGCTAGCGACTGACTCCTACGAGCAGTACTTC
>TRBJ2-2|TRBV7-2|.|14|.
CASSRTPGTGELFF
TGTGCCAGCAGCCGCACCCCAGGCACCGGGGAGCTGTTTTTT
>TRBJ1-2|TRBV5-5|.|12|.
CASSLQGGGYTF
TGTGCCAGCAGCTTACAGGGAGGGGGCTACACCTTC
>TRBJ2-1|TRBV7-9|.|16|TRBD2
CASSSTSGGTYNEQFF
TGTGCCAGCAGCTCTACTAGCGGGGGGACCTACAATGAGCAGTTCTTC
>TRBJ2-3|TRBV24-1|.|17|TRBD1
CATSAYQEQGITDTQYF
TGTGCCACCAGTGCTTATCAAGAACAGGGGATCACAGATACGCAGTATTTT
>TRBJ1-6|TRBV19|few|13|.
CASSIQSASPLHF
TGTGCCAGTAGTATCCAGAGCGCTTCACCCCTCCACTTT
>TRBJ2-5|TRBV10-1|.|16|.
CASSAGGIWGEETQYF
TGCGCCAGCAGTGCGGGGGGCATATGGGGGGAAGAGACCCAGTACTTC
>TRBJ2-2|TRBV27|.|15|TRBD1
CASSPNRGRTGELFF
TGTGCCAGCAGTCCTAACAGGGGCCGCACCGGGGAGCTGTTTTTT
>TRBJ2-5|TRBV5-1|.|13|.
CASSLGTEQTQYF
TGCGCCAGCAGCTTGGGAACTGAGCAGACCCAGTACTTC
>TRBJ2-1|TRBV18|once|14|TRBD1
CASSPPGTENEQFF
TGTGCCAGCTCACCACCGGGGACAGAGAATGAGCAGTTCTTC
>TRBJ1-2|TRBV5-1|few|15|TRBD1
CASSPPGTGIYGYTF
TGCGCCAGCAGCCCCCCCGGGACAGGGATCTATGGCTACACCTTC
>TRBJ1-5|TRBV2|.|13|TRBD1
CASRDRGLQPQHF
TGTGCCAGCAGGGACAGGGGGCTTCAGCCCCAGCATTTT